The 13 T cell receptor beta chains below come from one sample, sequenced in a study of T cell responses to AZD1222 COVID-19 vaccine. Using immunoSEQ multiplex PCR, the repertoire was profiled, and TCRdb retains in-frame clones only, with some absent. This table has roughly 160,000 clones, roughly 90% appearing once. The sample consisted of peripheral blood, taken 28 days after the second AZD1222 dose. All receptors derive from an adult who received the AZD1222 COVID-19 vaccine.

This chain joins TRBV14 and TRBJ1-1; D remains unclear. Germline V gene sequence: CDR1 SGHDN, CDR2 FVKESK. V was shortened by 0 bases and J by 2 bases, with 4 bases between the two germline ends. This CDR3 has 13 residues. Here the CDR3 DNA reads TGTGCCAGCAGCCAAGACCGCAACACTGAAGCTTTCTTT. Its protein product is CASSQDRNTEAFF.

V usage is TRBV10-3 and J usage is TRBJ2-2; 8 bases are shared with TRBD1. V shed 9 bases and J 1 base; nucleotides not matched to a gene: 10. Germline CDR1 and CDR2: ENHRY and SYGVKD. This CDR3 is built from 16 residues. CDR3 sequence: CAISEGTGGNTGELFF. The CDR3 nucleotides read TGTGCCATTTCAGAGGGGACAGGTGGGAACACCGGGGAGCTGTTTTTT.

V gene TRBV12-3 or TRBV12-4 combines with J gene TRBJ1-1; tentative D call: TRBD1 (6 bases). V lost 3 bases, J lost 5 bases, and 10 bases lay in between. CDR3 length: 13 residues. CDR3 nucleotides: TGTGCCAGCAGTTTCAGGGGACCTACTGAAGCTTTCTTT. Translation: CASSFRGPTEAFF.

The CDR3 protein is CAISESRGDNTEAFF. CDR3 DNA: TGTGCCATCAGTGAGTCTCGGGGCGACAACACTGAAGCTTTCTTT. V gene TRBV10-3 combines with J gene TRBJ1-1; TRBD1 might be the D (5 bases). The CDR3 sequence is 15 residues long. Trimming left V 0 bases short and J 2 bases short, with 10 bases between. Germline-derived CDR1 and CDR2 are ENHRY and SYGVKD.

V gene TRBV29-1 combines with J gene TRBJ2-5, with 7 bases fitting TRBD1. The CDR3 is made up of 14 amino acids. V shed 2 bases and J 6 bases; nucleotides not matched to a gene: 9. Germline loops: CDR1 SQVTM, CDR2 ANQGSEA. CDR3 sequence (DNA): TGCAGCGTTGAAAGGCAGGGGGTGAGGAAGACCCAGTACTTC. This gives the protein CSVERQGVRKTQYF.

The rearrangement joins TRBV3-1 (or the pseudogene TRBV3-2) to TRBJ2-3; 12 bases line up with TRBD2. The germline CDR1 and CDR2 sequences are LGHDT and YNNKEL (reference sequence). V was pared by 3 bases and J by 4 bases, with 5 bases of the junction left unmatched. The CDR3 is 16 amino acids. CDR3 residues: CASSHTSGGISDTQYF. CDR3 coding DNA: TGTGCCAGCAGCCACACTAGCGGGGGGATCTCAGATACGCAGTATTTT.

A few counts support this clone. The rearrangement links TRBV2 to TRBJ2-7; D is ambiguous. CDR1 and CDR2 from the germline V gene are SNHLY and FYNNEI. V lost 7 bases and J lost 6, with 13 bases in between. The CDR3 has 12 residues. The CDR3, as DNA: TGTGCCAGCACCCCCAGTGTTCGCGAGCAGTACTTC. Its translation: CASTPSVREQYF.

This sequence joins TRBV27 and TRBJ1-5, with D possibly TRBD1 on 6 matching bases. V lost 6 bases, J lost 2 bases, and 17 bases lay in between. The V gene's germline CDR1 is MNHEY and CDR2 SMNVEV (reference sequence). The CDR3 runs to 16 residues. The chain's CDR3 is CASRDGGQGGNQPQHF. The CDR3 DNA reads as TGTGCCAGCAGGGACGGGGGCCAGGGAGGCAATCAGCCCCAGCATTTT.

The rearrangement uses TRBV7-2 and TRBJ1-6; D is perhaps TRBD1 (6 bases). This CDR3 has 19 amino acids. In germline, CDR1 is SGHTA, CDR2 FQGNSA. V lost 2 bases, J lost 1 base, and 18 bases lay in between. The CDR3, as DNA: TGTGCCAGCAGCTTACGGATAGGGCAGGGGATATCCTATAATTCACCCCTCCACTTT. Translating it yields CASSLRIGQGISYNSPLHF.

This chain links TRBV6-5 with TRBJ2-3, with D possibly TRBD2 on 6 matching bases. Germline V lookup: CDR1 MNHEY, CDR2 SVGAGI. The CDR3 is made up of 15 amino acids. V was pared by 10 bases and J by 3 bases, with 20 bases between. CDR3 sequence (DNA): TGTGCCATACGGAGGGAATGGTATCTAACAGATACGCAGTATTTT. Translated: CAIRREWYLTDTQYF.

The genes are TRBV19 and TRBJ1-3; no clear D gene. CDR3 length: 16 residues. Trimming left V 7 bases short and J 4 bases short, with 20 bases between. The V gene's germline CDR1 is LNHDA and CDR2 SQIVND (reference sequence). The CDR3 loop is CASNWPEVGGGNTIYF. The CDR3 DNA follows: TGTGCCAGTAATTGGCCAGAGGTCGGCGGGGGAAACACCATATATTTT.

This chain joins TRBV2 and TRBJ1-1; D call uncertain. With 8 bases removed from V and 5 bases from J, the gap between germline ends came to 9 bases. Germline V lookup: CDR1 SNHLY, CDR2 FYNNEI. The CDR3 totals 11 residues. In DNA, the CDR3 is TGTGCCAGCCGCCGTAGGACTGAAGCTTTCTTT. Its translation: CASRRRTEAFF.

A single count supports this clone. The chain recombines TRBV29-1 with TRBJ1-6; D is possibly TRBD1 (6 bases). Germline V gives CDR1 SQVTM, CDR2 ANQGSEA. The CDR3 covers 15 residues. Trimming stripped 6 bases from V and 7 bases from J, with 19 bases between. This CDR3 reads CSVKLQGGVNSPLHF. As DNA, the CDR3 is TGCAGCGTGAAGCTACAGGGTGGTGTGAATTCACCCCTCCACTTT. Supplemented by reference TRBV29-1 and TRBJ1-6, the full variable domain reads SAVISQKPSRDICQRGTSLTIQCQVDSQVTMMFWYRQQPGQSLTLIATANQGSEATYESGFVIDKFPISRPNLTFSTLTVSNMSPEDSSIYLCSVKLQGGVNSPLHFGNGTRLTVT.